These 4 T cell receptor beta chains share one sample of origin, sequenced in a study of blood T cell repertoires in COVID-19. TCRdb's copy holds only in-frame clones and misses some; the assay was immunoSEQ multiplex PCR. Here the sample spans about 170,000 clones, roughly 86% being singletons. The source material was peripheral blood. The receptors come from a man in his 70s with acute or convalescent COVID-19.

This chain links TRBV5-4 with TRBJ2-3, with 14 bases fitting TRBD2. This CDR3 has 15 residues. Germline V gene data show CDR1 as SGHNT and CDR2 as YYREEE (reference sequence). Germline trimming cut 5 bases from V and 5 bases from J; bases unmatched to any gene: 4. The CDR3 loop reads CASSEGLAGVDTQYF. The CDR3 DNA follows: TGTGCCAGCAGTGAGGGACTAGCGGGAGTAGATACGCAGTATTTT.

The chain links TRBV2 to TRBJ2-3; maybe TRBD2 (6 bases). CDR3 length: 15 amino acids. In germline, CDR1 is SNHLY, CDR2 FYNNEI. Trimming removed 3 bases at V and 3 bases at J, with 13 bases between. This CDR3 reads CASSEGWGGTDTQYF. CDR3 nucleotides: TGTGCCAGCAGTGAGGGTTGGGGAGGTACAGATACGCAGTATTTT.

The V call is TRBV7-2, the J call TRBJ2-7, with TRBD2 matching over 12 bases. The V and J ends lost 5 bases and 0 bases, in that order; junction bases with no gene match: 5. The CDR3 contains 16 residues. Per the germline V gene, CDR1 is SGHTA and CDR2 is FQGNSA. CDR3 in amino acids: CASSLETSGSSYEQYF. The CDR3 DNA sequence: TGTGCCAGCAGCCTCGAGACTAGCGGGAGCTCCTACGAGCAGTACTTC.

This clone has only one observation. The rearrangement uses TRBV19 and TRBJ1-1; D is unresolved. The V end was cut by 7 bases, the J end by 0 bases, with 12 bases between. Germline lookup yields CDR1 LNHDA and CDR2 SQIVND (reference sequence). The CDR3 is 14 amino acids. The CDR3 region has the DNA TGTGCCAGTAACATGGGCGTCCTGAACACTGAAGCTTTCTTT. Its protein is CASNMGVLNTEAFF.